One and the same sample provided the 25 T cell receptor beta chains below, sequenced in a study of cytomegalovirus exposure and HLA in healthy donors. Primers for the PCR totalled 60 Vbeta and 13 Jbeta. The method was immunoSEQ multiplex PCR; TCRdb's version includes in-frame clones alone and lacks a portion of them. The table includes roughly 200,000 clones, more than 75% detected once. The sample taken for sequencing was PBMCs. These receptor sequences come from a man between 35 and 55 years old in good health and CMV-seropositive.

This chain links TRBV13 with TRBJ2-5; D remains unclear. This CDR3 has 15 amino acids. Germline V gene sequence: CDR1 PRHDT, CDR2 FYEKMQ (reference sequence). V shed 5 bases and J shed 5 bases, with 18 bases lying between them. CDR3 protein: CASSHPLVSGETQYF. The DNA of the CDR3 is TGTGCCAGCAGCCACCCATTGGTTTCAGGCGAGACCCAGTACTTC.

V and J are TRBV7-9 and TRBJ2-7; D is undetermined. V was shortened by 5 bases and J by 3 bases, with 5 bases between the two germline ends. The CDR3 runs 11 residues. Germline V CDR1 and CDR2: SEHNR, FQNEAQ (reference sequence). CDR3 DNA sequence: TGTGCCAGCAGCACAGACTACGAGCAGTACTTC. This gives the protein CASSTDYEQYF. The full variable domain, completed using reference TRBV7-9 and TRBJ2-7, is DTGVSQNPRHKITKRGQNVTFRCDPISEHNRLYWYRQTLGQGPEFLTYFQNEAQLEKSRLLSDRFSAERPKGSFSTLEIQRTEQGDSAMYLCASSTDYEQYFGPGTRLTVT.

The V call is TRBV25-1, the J call TRBJ1-3, with D hard to call. Germline V lookup: CDR1 MGHDK, CDR2 SYGVNS. The CDR3 extends over 12 amino acids. V lost 8 bases and J lost 4, with 9 bases in between. This CDR3 is CASESSGNTIYF. The CDR3 DNA reads TGTGCCAGCGAATCTAGCGGAAACACCATATATTTT.

This sequence joins TRBV19 and TRBJ1-1, with 9 bases that match TRBD1. The CDR3 contains 16 residues. Losses at the gene ends were 3 bases for V and 1 base for J; bases not matched to a gene: 6. Per germline, CDR1 LNHDA and CDR2 SQIVND (reference sequence). CDR3 DNA sequence: TGTGCCAGTAGTATCGGGGACAGGGTTAGGAACACTGAAGCTTTCTTT. The encoded protein is CASSIGDRVRNTEAFF.

This clone has a handful of counts. The J gene is TRBJ1-1, the V gene TRBV5-8; tentative D call: TRBD1 (6 bases). V was cut by 3 bases and J by 4 bases, with 13 bases left in between. This CDR3 has 14 residues. CDR1 and CDR2 (germline): SGHTS, YDEGEE. The DNA of the CDR3 is TGTGCCAGCAGCTCACAGGGATGGGGCACTGAAGCTTTCTTT. Translated: CASSSQGWGTEAFF.

This sequence joins TRBV30 and TRBJ2-5; TRBD2 aligns across 7 bases. The CDR3 is made up of 13 amino acids. The V segment lost 5 bases and the J segment 11 bases; nucleotides outside the gene matches: 14. Per the germline V gene, CDR1 is GTSNPN and CDR2 is SVGIG (reference sequence). CDR3 nucleotide sequence: TGTGCCTGGGGCTACGGGACTACCTTCGTTCAGTACTTC. Translating it yields CAWGYGTTFVQYF.

V gene TRBV5-5 combines with J gene TRBJ1-5; D unclear. Germline CDR1 and CDR2: SGHKS and YYEKEE (reference sequence). Trimming took 2 bases from V and 6 from J, leaving 18 bases between them. The CDR3 runs 16 residues. This CDR3 is CASSFYRPNYPQPQHF. The DNA of the CDR3 is TGTGCCAGCAGCTTCTACCGTCCGAACTACCCTCAGCCCCAGCATTTT.

This sequence joins TRBV10-3 and TRBJ2-1; 9 nucleotides align to TRBD2. This CDR3 is 14 amino acids long. Trimming at V came to 11 bases and at J to 4 bases, leaving 9 bases not matched to a gene. Germline V CDR1 and CDR2: ENHRY, SYGVKD. The CDR3 reads CASIAGAGYNEQFF. CDR3 coding DNA: TGTGCCTCCATAGCGGGAGCGGGTTACAATGAGCAGTTCTTC.

The chain links TRBV29-1 to TRBJ1-2; the match to TRBD1 covers 10 bases. CDR1 is SQVTM, CDR2 ANQGSEA, per germline. Trimming at V came to 3 bases and at J to 0 bases, leaving 10 bases not matched to a gene. This CDR3 region has 17 residues. The CDR3 bases are TGCAGCGTTGATGAAGAGGGACAGGGGACACCTAACTATGGCTACACCTTC. Translation gives CSVDEEGQGTPNYGYTF.

The genes are TRBV5-1 and TRBJ2-5; 11 bases align to TRBD1. Germline CDR1 and CDR2: SGHRS and YFSETQ. The CDR3 totals 19 residues. Unmatched junction bases numbered 15, after V lost 1 base and J lost 4 bases. CDR3 loop: CASSLPDRDRGVRGETQYF. The DNA for the CDR3 is TGCGCCAGCAGCTTGCCAGACCGGGACAGGGGGGTAAGGGGAGAGACCCAGTACTTC.

For the CDR3, the DNA is TGTGCCAGTACCCCTCTAGTAGGGGTCGCCACTGAAGCTTTCTTT. Translation gives CASTPLVGVATEAFF. The J gene is TRBJ1-1, the V gene TRBV19; possible D gene TRBD1, 5 bases. V gave up 7 bases and J gave up 4 bases, with 19 bases separating them. The length of the CDR3 is 15 residues. CDR1 and CDR2 (germline): LNHDA, SQIVND (reference sequence).

Comment on this clone: The junction and the germline gene differ at one end; a read error may be behind it. The J gene is TRBJ1-2, the V gene TRBV10-3; D is unclear. The CDR3 runs 13 residues. Germline CDR1 ENHRY, CDR2 SYGVKD. In DNA form, the CDR3 reads TGTGCCAGCAGTTACACCAGGTCGGATGGCTACACCTTC. It translates to CASSYTRSDGYTF.

The rearrangement uses TRBV28 and TRBJ2-6; 9 nucleotides agree with TRBD2. Germline values: CDR1 MDHEN, CDR2 SYDVKM. J lost 5 bases, V lost 5 bases, and 10 bases had no gene match. The CDR3 loop spans 17 amino acids. The CDR3 region has the DNA TGTGCCAGCAGTCCTCGGGTAGCGGGGGCCCGGGCCAACGTCCTGACTTTC. Translation: CASSPRVAGARANVLTF.

The chain couples TRBV21-1 to TRBJ2-7; the tabulated D call, TRBD2, remains unverified against the DNA. TRBV21-1 is classified as a pseudogene. The CDR3 has 15 amino acids. CDR3 in amino acids: CASSRPLAGDNEQYF. The CDR3 bases are TGTGCCAGCAGCAGACCTTTAGCGGGAGACAACGAGCAGTACTTC.

This sequence joins TRBV12-1 and TRBJ2-7; the D segment call TRBD2 is taken from the table without a DNA check. TRBV12-1 has pseudogene status. The CDR3 length is 16 residues. CDR3 region: CASSYAGTQIIYEQYF. Here the CDR3 DNA reads TGTGCCAGCAGCTACGCCGGGACTCAGATTATTTACGAGCAGTACTTC.

The chain has TRBV6-4 and TRBJ2-4; TRBD1 aligns across 7 bases. V was clipped by 3 bases and J by 0 bases; unmatched bases: 14. Germline CDR1 MRHNA, CDR2 SNTAGT. The CDR3 extends over 19 amino acids. CDR3 nucleotides: TGTGCCAGCAGTGAGGGGACAGCCGAGGGCGGATTAGCCAAAAACATTCAGTACTTC. Amino acids: CASSEGTAEGGLAKNIQYF.

This clone was picked up one time. V gene TRBV27 combines with J gene TRBJ2-7; 15 positions agree with TRBD2. The CDR3 extends over 17 amino acids. V was clipped by 6 bases and J by 7 bases; unmatched bases: 13. Per the germline V gene, CDR1 is MNHEY and CDR2 is SMNVEV (reference sequence). As DNA, the CDR3 is TGTGCCAGCAGCTATACGGGACTAGCGGGAGGCGGGTATGAGCAGTACTTC. Encoded protein: CASSYTGLAGGGYEQYF.

V and J are TRBV6-5 and TRBJ1-6; 8 bases map to TRBD1. The CDR3 runs to 16 residues. CDR1 MNHEY and CDR2 SVGAGI come from the germline V gene. V gave up 0 bases and J gave up 9 bases; unmatched junction bases: 7. CDR3 sequence (DNA): TGTGCCAGCAGTTACTCGGGCAGGGGGCAGGGTTCACCCCTCCACTTT. Protein sequence: CASSYSGRGQGSPLHF.

Regarding this clone: The germline gene is not matched at one end of the junction; a read error may be the cause. The J gene is TRBJ2-3, the V gene TRBV30; tentative D call: TRBD2 (5 bases). Germline CDR1 reads GTSNPN; CDR2 reads SVGIG (reference sequence). This CDR3 comprises 14 residues. The CDR3 is CAWSVDRETDAQYF. Here the CDR3 DNA reads TGTGCCTGGAGTGTAGACCGGGAAACAGATGCGCAGTATTTT.

V usage is TRBV2 and J usage is TRBJ1-1; the D gene is possibly TRBD1 (5 bases). The CDR3 spans 13 residues. CDR1 is SNHLY and CDR2 is FYNNEI in the germline V gene. V lost 5 bases and J 1 base, leaving 8 bases between the germline ends. CDR3 protein: CASSTQGNTEAFF. CDR3 in DNA: TGTGCCAGCAGTACCCAGGGGAACACTGAAGCTTTCTTT.

The gene calls are TRBV6-6 and TRBJ2-5; 7 bases match TRBD2. CDR3 length equals 12 residues. Trimming cost V 5 bases and J 7 bases; bases outside gene matches: 4. In germline, CDR1 is MNHNY, CDR2 SVGAGI (reference sequence). For the CDR3, the DNA is TGTGCCAGCAGTCCATCGGGGGGGACCCAGTACTTC. This codes for CASSPSGGTQYF.

The chain links TRBV7-6 to TRBJ1-3; the D gene is possibly TRBD1 (5 bases). V lost 4 bases and J 4 bases, leaving 14 bases between the germline ends. Germline-derived CDR1 and CDR2 are SGHVS and FNYEAQ. The CDR3 covers 15 residues. The CDR3 coding sequence is TGTGCCAGCAGCTCCGGCAGGGCGGCCGGAAACACCATATATTTT. Its translation is CASSSGRAAGNTIYF.

The CDR3 protein is CASSRTSELAQETQYF. CDR3 bases: TGCGCCAGCAGCCGGACTTCGGAACTAGCGCAAGAGACCCAGTACTTC. This rearrangement joins TRBV4-1 to TRBJ2-5; 7 nucleotides align to TRBD2. The V and J ends lost 4 bases and 2 bases, in that order; junction bases with no gene match: 10. This CDR3 comprises 16 residues. The V gene's germline CDR1 is MGHRA and CDR2 YSYEKL.

The rearrangement joins TRBV15 to TRBJ2-7; D remains unclear. V lost 0 bases to trimming and J lost 3 bases, with 6 bases between them. CDR1 is LNHNV and CDR2 is YYDKDF in the germline V gene (reference sequence). This CDR3 has 13 amino acids. Written as DNA, the CDR3 is TGTGCCACCAGCAGAGATTATCTCTACGAGCAGTACTTC. Its translation is CATSRDYLYEQYF. Complete variable domain (other parts from reference TRBV15 and TRBJ2-7): DAMVIQNPRYQVTQFGKPVTLSCSQTLNHNVMYWYQQKSSQAPKLLFHYYDKDFNNEADTPDNFQSRRPNTSFCFLDIRSPGLGDTAMYLCATSRDYLYEQYFGPGTRLTVT.

The V call is TRBV27, the J call TRBJ2-3; no definite D call. Germline CDR1 reads MNHEY; CDR2 reads SMNVEV (reference sequence). The CDR3 spans 14 residues. V was trimmed by 5 bases and J by 4 bases, leaving 13 bases between them. The CDR3 DNA is TGTGCCAGCAGTCCTATTCTTATCGCAGATACGCAGTATTTT. Its translation: CASSPILIADTQYF.